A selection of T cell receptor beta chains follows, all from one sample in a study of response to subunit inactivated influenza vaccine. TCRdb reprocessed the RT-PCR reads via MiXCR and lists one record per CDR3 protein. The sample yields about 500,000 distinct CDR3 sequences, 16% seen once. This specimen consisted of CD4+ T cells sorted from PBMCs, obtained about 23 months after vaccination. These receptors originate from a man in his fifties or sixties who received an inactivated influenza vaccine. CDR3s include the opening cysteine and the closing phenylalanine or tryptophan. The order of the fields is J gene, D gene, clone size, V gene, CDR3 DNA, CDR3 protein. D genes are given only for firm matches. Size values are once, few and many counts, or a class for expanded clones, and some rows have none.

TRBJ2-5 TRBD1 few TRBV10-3 TGTGCCATCAGTGTCCGGGACAGTGATAAGGAGACCCAGTACTTC CAISVRDSDKETQYF
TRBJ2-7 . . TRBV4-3 TGCGCCAGCAGCCAAGAGTACGCGACTATTACCTACGAGCAGTACTTC CASSQEYATITYEQYF
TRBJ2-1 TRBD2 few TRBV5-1 TGCGCCAGCAAGAGCGGGGCCAACCCCAATGAGCAGTTCTTC CASKSGANPNEQFF
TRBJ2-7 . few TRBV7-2 TGTGCCAGCAGCTTCGGGTCGAGCTCCTACGAGCAGTACTTC CASSFGSSSYEQYF
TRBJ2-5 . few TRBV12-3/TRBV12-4 TGTGCCAGCAGTTTCTCCGGGGGCTGGGAGACCCAGTACTTC CASSFSGGWETQYF
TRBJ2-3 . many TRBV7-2 TGTGCCAGCAGCTTAGGACGGGGGCCAAACACAGATACGCAGTATTTT CASSLGRGPNTDTQYF
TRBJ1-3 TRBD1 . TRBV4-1 TGCGCCAGCAGCCAAAGACAGGGGCCCTCTGGAAACACCATATATTTT CASSQRQGPSGNTIYF
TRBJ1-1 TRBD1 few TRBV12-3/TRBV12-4 TGTGCCAGCATGCCACAGGGGACCACTGAAGCTTTCTTT CASMPQGTTEAFF
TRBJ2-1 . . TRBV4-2 TGTGCCAGCAGCCAGGGTTCGGGCGGAAAATACAATGAGCAGTTCTTC CASSQGSGGKYNEQFF
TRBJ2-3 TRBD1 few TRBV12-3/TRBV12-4 TGTGCCAGCAGTCGGGGACAGGTAAACACAGATACGCAGTATTTT CASSRGQVNTDTQYF
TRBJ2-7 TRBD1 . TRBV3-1 TGTGCCAGCAGCCGTCGGACAGGACCTTCATCCTACGAGCAGTACTTC CASSRRTGPSSYEQYF
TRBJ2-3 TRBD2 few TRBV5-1 TGCGCCAGCAGCTTGACATCCGTGGGCCTAGCGGGAACAGATACGCAGTATTTT CASSLTSVGLAGTDTQYF
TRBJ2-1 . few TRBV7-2 TGTGCCAGCAGCTCAAATATGCTACTAGTGTACAATGAGCAGTTCTTC CASSSNMLLVYNEQFF